These 21 T cell receptor beta chains were all obtained from the same sample, sequenced in a study of T cells in localized non-small cell lung cancer. Clones were sequenced by immunoSEQ multiplex PCR, and TCRdb holds only the in-frame ones, with some missing. The sample contains nearly 11,000 clones, roughly 82% of which appear only once. Specimen: peripheral blood mononuclear cells, collected before any cancer treatment. The receptors here all came from a female donor at least 60 years old with stage II lung adenocarcinoma.

This sequence joins TRBV6-5 and TRBJ2-1; 7 bases fit TRBD2. The CDR3 has 15 residues. Germline loops: CDR1 MNHEY, CDR2 SVGAGI. The ends lost 2 bases at V and 7 bases at J; junction bases unmatched: 8. CDR3 protein: CASSYRATSWNEQFF. As DNA, the CDR3 is TGTGCCAGCAGTTACCGTGCGACTAGCTGGAATGAGCAGTTCTTC.

This chain joins TRBV6-4 and TRBJ1-3; D is ambiguous. The length of the CDR3 is 13 residues. V was clipped by 0 bases and J by 3 bases, with 3 bases between them. Germline assignment: CDR1 MRHNA and CDR2 SNTAGT. The DNA of the CDR3 is TGTGCCAGCAGTGACTCGAATGGAAACACCATATATTTT. Translated, it gives CASSDSNGNTIYF.

This clone was recorded once. The chain carries TRBV5-1 and TRBJ2-3; TRBD1 or TRBD2 may be the D gene (6 bases each). V was trimmed by 4 bases and J by 0 bases, leaving 12 bases between them. Germline V gene lookup returns CDR1 SGHRS and CDR2 YFSETQ. This CDR3 spans 15 amino acids. The DNA of the CDR3 is TGCGCCAGCAGCCTACAGGGACTTAGCACAGATACGCAGTATTTT. Its translation is CASSLQGLSTDTQYF.

This clone appeared a few times. The chain carries TRBV5-5 and TRBJ1-6; tentative D call: TRBD1 (6 bases). CDR1 is SGHKS and CDR2 is YYEKEE in the germline V gene (reference sequence). Trimming removed 0 bases at V and 6 bases at J, with 13 bases between. The CDR3 is 16 amino acids. The CDR3 loop is CASSLAALQGNSPLHF. The CDR3 DNA reads as TGTGCCAGCAGCTTGGCGGCCTTACAGGGTAATTCACCCCTCCACTTT.

This rearrangement joins TRBV5-1 to TRBJ2-5, with D tentatively TRBD2 (6 bases). The germline V gene has CDR1 SGHRS and CDR2 YFSETQ. V gave up 1 base and J gave up 2 bases, with 21 bases separating them. The CDR3 is made up of 18 amino acids. CDR3 sequence reads: CASSLISLSSGLQETQYF. CDR3 sequence (DNA): TGCGCCAGCAGCTTGATCTCCCTTTCGAGCGGGCTACAAGAGACCCAGTACTTC.

By proportion, this clone is large. The chain joins TRBV7-9 to TRBJ1-2; D perhaps matches TRBD1 (5 bases). The CDR3 is 14 residues long. V lost 0 bases, J lost 3 bases, and 8 bases lay in between. Germline V gives CDR1 SEHNR, CDR2 FQNEAQ (reference sequence). The CDR3 spells CASSLAGVDYGYTF. In DNA, the CDR3 is TGTGCCAGCAGCTTAGCAGGGGTGGACTATGGCTACACCTTC.

This clone was detected once. The V gene is TRBV4-3, the J gene TRBJ1-1; 8 positions match TRBD1. Germline CDR1 reads LGHNA; CDR2 reads YSLEER. The CDR3 has 14 amino acids. V lost 4 bases and J lost 3; bases outside the gene matches: 4. In DNA form, the CDR3 reads TGCGCCAGCAGCCTGCAGACAGGGGACACTGAAGCTTTCTTT. Translated, it gives CASSLQTGDTEAFF.

V is TRBV12-5 and J is TRBJ2-5; D is uncertain. The germline V gene has CDR1 LGHNT and CDR2 FRNRAP. This CDR3 has 13 residues. The germline V and J ends were trimmed by 10 bases and 0 bases, with 12 bases remaining between them. CDR3 sequence (DNA): TGTGCTACTACAGCGCCCGACCAAGAGACCCAGTACTTC. It codes for CATTAPDQETQYF.

In its sample, this clone was seen once. This rearrangement joins TRBV5-1 to TRBJ2-7, with 10 nucleotides matching TRBD2. Germline V gene lookup returns CDR1 SGHRS and CDR2 YFSETQ. The CDR3 has 15 residues. V trimming: 2 bases; J trimming: 2 bases; junction bases outside the gene matches: 4. The CDR3 region has the DNA TGCGCCAGCAGCTTTCTAGCGGGAGACACCTACGAGCAGTACTTC. As protein: CASSFLAGDTYEQYF.

The chain uses TRBV11-3 and TRBJ2-7, with D maybe TRBD1 (6 bases). Germline assignment: CDR1 SGHNT and CDR2 YENEEA. Trimming left V 1 base short and J 2 bases short, with 12 bases between. The CDR3 loop spans 15 amino acids. DNA for the CDR3: TGTGCCAGCAGCTTAGGGGGGCACCAGACCTACGAGCAGTACTTC. Translated: CASSLGGHQTYEQYF.

The rearrangement uses TRBV5-1 and TRBJ2-7; D assignment may be TRBD1 or TRBD2 (5 bases each). V was clipped by 4 bases and J by 3 bases, with 20 bases between them. Germline CDR1 and CDR2: SGHRS and YFSETQ. The CDR3 runs to 16 residues. The CDR3 loop is CASSQESGTVYYEQYF. The CDR3, as DNA: TGCGCCAGCAGCCAAGAATCCGGGACGGTGTACTACGAGCAGTACTTC.

This clone has just a few counts. CDR3 nucleotide sequence: TGTGCCAGCAGTGACTCCGGGGGATCCGGGGCCAACGTCCTGACTTTC. It is translated as CASSDSGGSGANVLTF. The chain carries TRBV6-4 and TRBJ2-6; weak D call: TRBD2 (6 bases). CDR3 length equals 16 residues. Trimming pared 0 bases from V and 4 bases from J, leaving 10 bases between. CDR1 is MRHNA, CDR2 SNTAGT, per germline.

The chain combines TRBV19 with TRBJ1-1; no reliable D call. This CDR3 is 14 amino acids long. Trimming pared 3 bases from V and 2 bases from J, leaving 10 bases between. CDR1 and CDR2 (germline): LNHDA, SQIVND (reference sequence). The DNA for the CDR3 is TGTGCCAGTAGTATTAGACAAAGAAACACTGAAGCTTTCTTT. It is translated as CASSIRQRNTEAFF.

J is TRBJ1-2 and V is TRBV5-1; 7 bases align to TRBD1. With 2 bases clipped from V and 8 bases from J, the junction kept 6 bases outside the gene matches. Germline V gene data show CDR1 as SGHRS and CDR2 as YFSETQ. This CDR3 region has 13 residues. CDR3 loop: CASSLGTAGGYTF. The CDR3 coding sequence is TGCGCCAGCAGCTTAGGGACAGCGGGAGGCTACACCTTC.

V and J are TRBV6-6 and TRBJ1-1; 9 positions match TRBD1. The CDR3 length is 16 residues. V lost 6 bases and J lost 2; bases outside the gene matches: 10. Germline assignment: CDR1 MNHNY and CDR2 SVGAGI (reference sequence). The CDR3 coding sequence is TGTGCCAGCAGGGACACAGGGGGCCAGGGTAACACTGAAGCTTTCTTT. This translates into CASRDTGGQGNTEAFF.

V is TRBV28 and J is TRBJ2-7; D remains unclear. CDR1 MDHEN and CDR2 SYDVKM come from the germline V gene. The CDR3 loop spans 12 amino acids. Trimming removed 3 bases at V and 3 bases at J, with 6 bases between. CDR3 amino acids: CASSLRYYEQYF. DNA for the CDR3: TGTGCCAGCAGTTTGCGTTACTACGAGCAGTACTTC.

V usage is TRBV27 and J usage is TRBJ2-3, with D perhaps matching TRBD1 (5 bases). Germline CDR1 reads MNHEY; CDR2 reads SMNVEV (reference sequence). Trimming shortened V by 2 bases and J by 1 base, and 10 bases separated the two germline ends. The CDR3 sequence is 15 residues long. The CDR3 spells CASSLIIGGTDTQYF. The CDR3 coding sequence is TGTGCCAGCAGTTTAATTATAGGGGGCACAGATACGCAGTATTTT.

The chain has TRBV19 and TRBJ2-1; 12 bases align to TRBD2. This CDR3 region has 15 residues. J was trimmed by 8 bases and V by 4 bases; bases with no gene match: 6. CDR1 is LNHDA and CDR2 is SQIVND in the germline V gene (reference sequence). CDR3 bases: TGTGCCAGTAGTACGACTAGCGGGAGTCCCCATGAGCAGTTCTTC. Its protein is CASSTTSGSPHEQFF.

The chain couples TRBV27 to TRBJ2-1; D possibly matches TRBD1 or TRBD2 (6 bases each). Germline loops: CDR1 MNHEY, CDR2 SMNVEV (reference sequence). V was cut by 3 bases and J by 4 bases, with 13 bases left in between. CDR3 length: 15 amino acids. CDR3 amino acids: CASSFIGGGYNEQFF. The CDR3 DNA reads TGTGCCAGCAGTTTTATCGGGGGCGGATACAATGAGCAGTTCTTC.

This sequence joins TRBV5-1 and TRBJ2-7; 11 bases fit TRBD1. V shed 7 bases and J 0 bases; nucleotides not matched to a gene: 3. The germline V gene encodes CDR1 SGHRS and CDR2 YFSETQ. The CDR3 totals 14 residues. CDR3 sequence reads: CASSGTGGSYEQYF. CDR3 sequence (DNA): TGCGCCAGCTCCGGGACAGGGGGCTCCTACGAGCAGTACTTC.

A few counts support this clone. This rearrangement joins TRBV4-3 to TRBJ1-4; 7 positions agree with TRBD1. The CDR3 length is 15 residues. The ends lost 4 bases at V and 9 bases at J; junction bases unmatched: 11. In germline, CDR1 is LGHNA, CDR2 YSLEER. The DNA for the CDR3 is TGCGCCAGCAGCCTATCCTCCGGACAGGCCCAAAAACTGTTTTTT. Translated, it gives CASSLSSGQAQKLFF.